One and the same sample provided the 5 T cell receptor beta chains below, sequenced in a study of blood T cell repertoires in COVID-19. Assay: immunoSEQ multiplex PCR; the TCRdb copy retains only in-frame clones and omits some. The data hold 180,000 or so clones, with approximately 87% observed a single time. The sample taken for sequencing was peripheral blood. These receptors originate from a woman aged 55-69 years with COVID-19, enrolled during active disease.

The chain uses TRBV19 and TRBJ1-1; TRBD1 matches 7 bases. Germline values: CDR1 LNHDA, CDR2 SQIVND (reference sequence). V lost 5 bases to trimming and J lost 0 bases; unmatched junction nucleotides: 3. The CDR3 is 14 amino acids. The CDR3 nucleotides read TGTGCCAGTAGTGCGACAGGGATGAACACTGAAGCTTTCTTT. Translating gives CASSATGMNTEAFF. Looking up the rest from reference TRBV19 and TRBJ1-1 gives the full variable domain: DGGITQSPKYLFRKEGQNVTLSCEQNLNHDAMYWYRQDPGQGLRLIYYSQIVNDFQKGDIAEGYSVSREKKESFPLTVTSAQKNPTAFYLCASSATGMNTEAFFGQGTRLTVV.

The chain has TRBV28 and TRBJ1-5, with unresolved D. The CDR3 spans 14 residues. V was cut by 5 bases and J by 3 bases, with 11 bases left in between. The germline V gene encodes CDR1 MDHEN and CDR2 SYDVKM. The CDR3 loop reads CASSPPRDNQPQHF. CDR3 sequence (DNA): TGTGCCAGCAGTCCCCCCCGGGACAATCAGCCCCAGCATTTT.

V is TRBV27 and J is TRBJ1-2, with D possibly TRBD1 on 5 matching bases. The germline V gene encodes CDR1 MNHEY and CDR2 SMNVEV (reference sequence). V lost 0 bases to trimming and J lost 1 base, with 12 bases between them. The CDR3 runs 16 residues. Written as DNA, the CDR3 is TGTGCCAGCAGTTTATCTGGGCAGGGAGGTAACTATGGCTACACCTTC. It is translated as CASSLSGQGGNYGYTF.

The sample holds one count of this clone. CDR3 protein: CASSFGNRDRVYF. Here the CDR3 DNA reads TGTGCCAGCAGCTTCGGGAACCGGGACAGGGTGTACTTC. The chain has TRBV7-3 and TRBJ2-5; 9 bases map to TRBD1. The V gene's germline CDR1 is SGHTA and CDR2 FQGTGA. The CDR3 has 13 residues. V lost 3 bases and J lost 13; bases outside the gene matches: 9.

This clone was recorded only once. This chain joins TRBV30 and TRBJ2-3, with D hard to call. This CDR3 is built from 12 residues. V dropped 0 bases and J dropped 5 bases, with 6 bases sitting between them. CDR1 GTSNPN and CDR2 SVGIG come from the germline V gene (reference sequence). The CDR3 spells CAWSVSVDTQYF. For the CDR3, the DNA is TGTGCCTGGAGTGTATCGGTAGATACGCAGTATTTT.